A selection of T cell receptor beta chains follows, all from one sample in a study of metastatic and nonmetastatic thyroid tumors. TCRdb re-called clones from the PCR reads using MiXCR. The sample has approximately 12,000 clones, 30% to 40% seen once. Sequencing input: tumor tissue. These receptors originate from a male donor with papillary thyroid cancer or a benign thyroid nodule (not recorded which). Some clones in this sample may be carry-over from other donors' samples. Both conserved end residues are part of each CDR3.

j_gene,v_gene,CDR3aa
TRBJ2-3,TRBV5-1,CASKVRGRTDTQYF
TRBJ2-3,TRBV5-1,CASSFGPLGTDTQYF
TRBJ2-7,TRBV7-2,CASSLGGLAGDPYEQYF
TRBJ2-2,TRBV6-1,CASSEWDRDNTGELFF
TRBJ2-2,TRBV12-3/TRBV12-4,CASTLLGGGSNTGELFF
TRBJ2-5,TRBV15,CATSKLLAGEETQYF
TRBJ2-3,TRBV20-1,CSGADSTDTQYF
TRBJ1-1,TRBV9,CASSVATGQGQSEAFF
TRBJ1-5,TRBV18,CASSLGGAGNQPQHF
TRBJ1-3,TRBV11-3,CASSSLQGAGNTIYF
TRBJ2-2,TRBV7-2,CASSSRQAANTGELFF
TRBJ1-1,TRBV2,CASSDYAGVNTEAFF
TRBJ2-2,TRBV4-3,CASSQFRTGYTGELFF
TRBJ2-3,TRBV6-1,CASSARQVGTDTQYF
TRBJ1-2,TRBV6-4,CASTEQDRGYNYTF
TRBJ1-1,TRBV28,CASSLLKFPAAFF
TRBJ2-2,TRBV18,CASSPSQGVTGELFF
TRBJ2-7,TRBV27,CASSLGAGVTYEQYF
TRBJ1-4,TRBV18,CASSLTGDRAFGVEKLFF
TRBJ1-5,TRBV4-2,CASSVQTDFNQPQHF
TRBJ2-7,TRBV18,CASSPRHGPYEQYF
TRBJ2-1,TRBV11-2,CASSTRFSGSDEQFF
TRBJ1-1,TRBV2,CASSHPVGTEAFF
TRBJ2-5,TRBV5-1,CASSLETLGGQENQYF
TRBJ2-3,TRBV6-1,CASIQGGHDSQYF
TRBJ2-7,TRBV25-1,CASSGTALSYEQYF
TRBJ2-2,TRBV5-1,CARVPRAVDRNTGELFF
TRBJ2-2,TRBV29-1,CSVEEDQSTGELFF
TRBJ2-7,TRBV28,CASSPVVSEQYF
TRBJ1-6,TRBV27,CASSFTNSPLHF
TRBJ1-2,TRBV6-5,CASSYEGGGYAF
TRBJ2-3,TRBV2,CASSEPRTSGNSDTQYF
TRBJ2-3,TRBV19,CASSIMASGGADTQYF
TRBJ2-1,TRBV27,CASSFPAGGLYNEQFF
TRBJ2-3,TRBV7-3,CASSPGTSGAYTQYF
TRBJ2-7,TRBV19,CASSGQIFYEQYF
TRBJ2-5,TRBV9,CASSVGASGRLQETQYF
TRBJ1-6,TRBV20-1,CSARGRASYNSPLHF
TRBJ1-6,TRBV12-3/TRBV12-4,CASSLYNSPLHF
TRBJ2-5,TRBV24-1,CAASTPGLEETQYF
TRBJ2-1,TRBV27,CASSFTVGEQFF
TRBJ2-3,TRBV3-1,CASSPQGDTQYF
TRBJ2-2,TRBV15,CATSDRNNGELFF
TRBJ2-1,TRBV28,CASSGPSAGGYNEQFF
TRBJ1-1,TRBV12-3/TRBV12-4,CASSLGPGTEAFF
TRBJ2-1,TRBV20-1,CSANPPERHPSYNEQFF
TRBJ2-3,TRBV5-1,CASTQGAGSTDTQYF